The clone carrying this T cell receptor beta chain was seen a handful of times. CDR1 is SGHVS, CDR2 FQNEAQ, per germline. J gave up 0 bases and V 5 bases, and 6 bases lay outside the gene matches. The length of the CDR3 is 16 residues. This specimen comes from a study of blood T cell repertoires in COVID-19. About the research overall: COVID-19 samples from acute and convalescent phases originated in the United States, Italy and Spain.

Assay used: immunoSEQ multiplex PCR; TCRdb lists only in-frame clones, some missing. The table shows 100,000 to 150,000 clones, with almost 70% occurring only once. Sequencing used peripheral blood. The receptor was derived from a woman in her sixties or seventies with acute or convalescent COVID-19. This chain uses TRBV7-8 with TRBJ2-1; TRBD2 aligns across 8 bases. The CDR3 nucleotides read TGTGCCAGCAGCGATACTAGCGGAGCCTCCTACAATGAGCAGTTCTTC. Amino acids: CASSDTSGASYNEQFF. Together with reference TRBV7-8 and TRBJ2-1, the CDR3 gives the full variable domain: GAGVSQSPRYKVAKRGQDVALRCDPISGHVSLFWYQQALGQGPEFLTYFQNEAQLDKSGLPSDRFFAERPEGSVSTLKIQRTQQEDSAVYLCASSDTSGASYNEQFFGPGTRLTVL.